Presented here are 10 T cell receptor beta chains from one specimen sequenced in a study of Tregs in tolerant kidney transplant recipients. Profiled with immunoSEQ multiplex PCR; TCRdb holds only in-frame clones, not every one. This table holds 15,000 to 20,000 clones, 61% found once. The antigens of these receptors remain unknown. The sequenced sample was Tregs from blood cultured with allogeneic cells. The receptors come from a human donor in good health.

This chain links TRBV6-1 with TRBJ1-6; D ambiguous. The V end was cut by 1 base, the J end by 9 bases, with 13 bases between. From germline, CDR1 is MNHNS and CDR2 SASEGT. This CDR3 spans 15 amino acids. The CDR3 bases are TGTGCCAGCAGTGAAGGCCACACGGACGGTTCACCCCTCCACTTT. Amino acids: CASSEGHTDGSPLHF.

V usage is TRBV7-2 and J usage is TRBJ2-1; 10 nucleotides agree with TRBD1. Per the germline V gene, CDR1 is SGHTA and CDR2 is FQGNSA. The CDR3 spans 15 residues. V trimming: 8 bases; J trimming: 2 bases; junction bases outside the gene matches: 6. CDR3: CASSWDRGTYNEQFF. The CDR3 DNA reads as TGTGCCAGCTCTTGGGACAGGGGCACCTACAATGAGCAGTTCTTC.

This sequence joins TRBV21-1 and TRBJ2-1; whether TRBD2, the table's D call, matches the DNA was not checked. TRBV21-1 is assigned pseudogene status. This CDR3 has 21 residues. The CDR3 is CASSKGRASGSFTRKHNEQFF. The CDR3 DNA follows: TGTGCCAGCAGCAAAGGTAGGGCTAGCGGGAGTTTTACCCGTAAACACAATGAGCAGTTCTTC.

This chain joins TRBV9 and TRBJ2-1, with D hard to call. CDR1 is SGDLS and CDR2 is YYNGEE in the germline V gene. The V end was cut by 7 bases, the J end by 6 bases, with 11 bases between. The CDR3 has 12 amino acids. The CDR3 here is CASERRPNEQFF. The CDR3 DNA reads TGTGCCAGCGAGCGTAGACCCAATGAGCAGTTCTTC.

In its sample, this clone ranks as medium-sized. The CDR3 nucleotides are TGCAGCGCAAGACTAGCGGGAGCGTCCGGGGAGCTGTTTTTT. It specifies CSARLAGASGELFF. The J gene is TRBJ2-2, the V gene TRBV29-1; 12 nucleotides agree with TRBD2. The germline gives CDR1 SQVTM, CDR2 ANQGSEA. V lost 7 bases to trimming and J lost 6 bases; unmatched junction nucleotides: 6. The CDR3 has 14 amino acids.

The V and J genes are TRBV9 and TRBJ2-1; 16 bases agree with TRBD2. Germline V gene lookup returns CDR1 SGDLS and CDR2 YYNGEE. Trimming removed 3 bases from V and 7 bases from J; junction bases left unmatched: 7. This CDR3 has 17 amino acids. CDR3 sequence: CASSGPGLAGGRNEQFF. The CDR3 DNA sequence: TGTGCCAGCAGCGGCCCGGGACTAGCGGGAGGGAGGAATGAGCAGTTCTTC.

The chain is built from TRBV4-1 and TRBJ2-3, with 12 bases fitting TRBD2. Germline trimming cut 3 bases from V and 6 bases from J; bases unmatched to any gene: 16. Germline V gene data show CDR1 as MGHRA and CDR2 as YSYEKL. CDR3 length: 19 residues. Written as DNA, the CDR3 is TGCGCCAGCAGCCAGGATTGGAGGACTAGCGGGGCCCTCATGGATACGCAGTATTTT. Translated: CASSQDWRTSGALMDTQYF.

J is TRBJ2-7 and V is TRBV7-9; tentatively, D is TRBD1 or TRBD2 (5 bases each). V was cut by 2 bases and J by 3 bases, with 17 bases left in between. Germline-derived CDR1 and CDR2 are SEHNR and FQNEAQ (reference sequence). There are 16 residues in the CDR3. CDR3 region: CASSLRVLGQGYEQYF. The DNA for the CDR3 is TGTGCCAGCAGCTTACGGGTACTAGGGCAGGGCTACGAGCAGTACTTC.

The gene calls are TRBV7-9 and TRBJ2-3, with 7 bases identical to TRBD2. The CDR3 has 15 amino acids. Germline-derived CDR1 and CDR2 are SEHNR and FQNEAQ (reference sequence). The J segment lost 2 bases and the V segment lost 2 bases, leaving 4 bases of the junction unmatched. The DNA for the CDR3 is TGTGCCAGCAGCTTACCCAGCGGGATCACAGATACGCAGTATTTT. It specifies CASSLPSGITDTQYF.

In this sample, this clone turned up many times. The chain's CDR3 is CASSSLGTRNTEAFF. As DNA, the CDR3 is TGTGCCAGCAGCTCGTTAGGGACGAGGAACACTGAAGCTTTCTTT. The chain recombines TRBV5-6 with TRBJ1-1; TRBD1 might be the D (5 bases). CDR1 SGHDT and CDR2 YYEEEE come from the germline V gene. This CDR3 region has 15 residues. V dropped 3 bases and J dropped 1 base, with 13 bases sitting between them.